What follows is one TCR beta chain and its context. The sample comes from a study of blood T cell repertoires in COVID-19. Study background: Material from acute and convalescent COVID-19 was sourced from the United States, Italy and Spain.

In the authors' workflow: Amplification of reference gene primers provided the estimated nucleated cell counts. The data were produced by immunoSEQ multiplex PCR, yet TCRdb's version contains in-frame clones alone and is incomplete. V, J and clone size are taken as reported in that table, and D and trimming were inferred from the DNA itself. The sample contains about 300,000 clones, over 75% of which appear only once. Participant ages covered roughly 18 to 90 years across about 25 US areas. Before being deemed recovered, Cohort 3 donors had two negative PCRs, clearance, or symptom resolution. The CDR3 contains 19 residues. From germline, CDR1 is SGDLS and CDR2 YYNGEE. V lost 0 bases and J lost 3; bases outside the gene matches: 11.

This TCR came from a woman in her 30s who had recovered from COVID-19. The sequencing sample was made of PBMCs or T cells enriched from blood (not recorded which). This chain links TRBV9 with TRBJ2-1, with TRBD2 matching 11 bases. The CDR3 region is CASSVDSRGTSGDYNEQFF. The CDR3, as DNA: TGTGCCAGCAGCGTAGATTCGAGGGGGACTAGCGGAGACTACAATGAGCAGTTCTTC.